The rows below give T cell receptor beta chains drawn from one sample of a study of CD8 T cells in ankylosing spondylitis. TCRdb called the 5' RACE reads again in MiXCR, with one record for every CDR3 protein. The table records roughly 400,000 distinct CDR3 sequences, more than 20% of them present only once. Sequencing was done on a sample of blood, either unsorted or a sorted T cell fraction (not recorded which). The receptor source for this set is a male donor with ankylosing spondylitis. CDR3s include the opening cysteine and the closing phenylalanine or tryptophan. The D gene is left open where the match is weak. Clone size, where shown, is once, few, many, or a class for clones that have expanded.

d_call	clone_size	v_call	j_call	cdr3_nt	cdr3_aa
-	few	TRBV15	TRBJ2-7	TGTGCCACCAGCAGGATGGAGGTTGCGGGCGACTACGAGCAGTACTTC	CATSRMEVAGDYEQYF
-	-	TRBV5-6	TRBJ2-1	TGTGCCAGCAGCTTGGTGGGGGATTATGAGCAGTTCTTC	CASSLVGDYEQFF
-	-	TRBV28	TRBJ2-7	TGTGCCAGCAGTTTCAGGAGCGAGCAGTACTTC	CASSFRSEQYF
TRBD2	many	TRBV12-3/TRBV12-4	TRBJ2-1	TGTGCCAGCTGTAAGACTAGCGAACACAATGAGCAGTTCTTC	CASCKTSEHNEQFF
TRBD1	few	TRBV5-1	TRBJ1-4	TGCGCCAGCAGCTTGAACAGGGGTACGGAAAAACTGTTTTTT	CASSLNRGTEKLFF
TRBD2	-	TRBV28	TRBJ2-1	TGTGCCAGCAGTTTACCCGGACTAGCGCGTGGAAGCTCCTACAATGAGCAGTTCTTC	CASSLPGLARGSSYNEQFF
TRBD2	few	TRBV7-3	TRBJ2-3	TGTGCCAGCAGCTCAAAAAGCGGGAGGGACACAGATACGCAGTATTTT	CASSSKSGRDTDTQYF
TRBD2	-	TRBV14	TRBJ2-3	TGTGCCAGCAGCCATCTAAGGACTAGCGGGATTACAGATACGCAGTATTTT	CASSHLRTSGITDTQYF
TRBD1	-	TRBV12-3/TRBV12-4	TRBJ1-2	TGTGCCAGCAGCCCAGGACAGGGGGCTGGCTACACCTTC	CASSPGQGAGYTF
TRBD2	few	TRBV6-1	TRBJ2-1	TGTGCCAGCAGGTTGCGCGGGAGGGCCAGTGGAGAGCAGTTCTTC	CASRLRGRASGEQFF
TRBD2	-	TRBV18	TRBJ2-7	TGTGCCAGCTCACCAGGGGGGGGAACGGGCGAGCAGTACTTC	CASSPGGGTGEQYF
-	-	TRBV20-1	TRBJ1-2	TGCAGTGCTAGGGTCAGGTACTATGGCTACACCTTC	CSARVRYYGYTF
-	few	TRBV25-1	TRBJ2-5	TGTGCCAGCGGGACCCATCAGGAGACCCAGTACTTC	CASGTHQETQYF
-	-	TRBV7-9	TRBJ2-7	TGTGCCAGCAGCTCAATTGACAAGTACGAGCAGTACTTC	CASSSIDKYEQYF
-	-	TRBV4-2	TRBJ1-5	TGTGCCAGCAGCCAAGAACCGGGTTCCAGTCTTAGGAATCAGCCCCAGCATTTT	CASSQEPGSSLRNQPQHF
TRBD2	few	TRBV11-1	TRBJ2-3	TGTGCCAGCAGCTTTGGTAGCGGGAACACAGATACGCAGTATTTT	CASSFGSGNTDTQYF
TRBD2	-	TRBV29-1	TRBJ2-3	TGCAGCGTCGCTAGCGGGAGTCGGGCAGATACGCAGTATTTT	CSVASGSRADTQYF
-	few	TRBV7-3	TRBJ2-7	TGTGCCAGCAGCTTGGGAGACATCCCCTACGAGCAGTACTTC	CASSLGDIPYEQYF
TRBD2	-	TRBV28	TRBJ2-5	TGTGCCAGCAAGAATAGCGGGTGGCAAGAGACCCAGTACTTC	CASKNSGWQETQYF
TRBD2	many	TRBV6-2/TRBV6-3	TRBJ2-5	TGTGCCAGCAGAACCACGGGACTAGCGGGAGAGACCCAGTACTTC	CASRTTGLAGETQYF
TRBD2	-	TRBV19	TRBJ2-1	TGTGCCAGTAGTATTGGCGGACTAGCGATTGAGCAGTTCTTC	CASSIGGLAIEQFF
TRBD2	-	TRBV9	TRBJ2-3	TGTGCCAGCAGCGTAAGTGGGGCGGGAGAATGGGATACGCAGTATTTT	CASSVSGAGEWDTQYF
-	-	TRBV20-1	TRBJ2-1	TGCAGTGCCCCGCATAGGAGCGGGTTGATTGAGCAGTTCTTC	CSAPHRSGLIEQFF
-	-	TRBV20-1	TRBJ2-2	TGCAGTGCAACCCGAGATGCGGCCAACACCGGGGAGCTGTTTTTT	CSATRDAANTGELFF
TRBD2	few	TRBV4-1	TRBJ2-7	TGCGCCAGCAGCCAAGTCGGGGGGGGTCGGCGGTACGAGCAGTACTTC	CASSQVGGGRRYEQYF
-	many	TRBV18	TRBJ2-5	TGTGCCAGCTCACTGGACGGACAAGAGACCCAGTACTTC	CASSLDGQETQYF
-	few	TRBV9	TRBJ2-7	TGTGCCAGCAGCCCCGGGGTAGCGGAATACTACGAGCAGTACTTC	CASSPGVAEYYEQYF
-	-	TRBV10-3	TRBJ2-5	TGTGCCATCAGTGAGTCCGACAGGCAAGAGACCCAGTACTTC	CAISESDRQETQYF
-	few	TRBV6-1	TRBJ2-2	TGTGCCAGCAATCATAGGCCCGGGGAGCTGTTTTTT	CASNHRPGELFF
-	-	TRBV18	TRBJ2-6	TGTGCCAGCTCACTCGCAGGGTTGACGGGGGCCAACGTCCTGACTTTC	CASSLAGLTGANVLTF
-	few	TRBV19	TRBJ2-2	TGTGCCAGTAGTATAGGTAGGAACACCGGGGAGCTGTTTTTT	CASSIGRNTGELFF
-	few	TRBV6-5	TRBJ1-3	TGTGCCAGCAGTTCGGGACGGAGGTCTGGAAACACCATATATTTT	CASSSGRRSGNTIYF
TRBD2	-	TRBV25-1	TRBJ2-1	TGTGCCAGCAAGCCTCGGGGGGGCGATGAGCAGTTCTTC	CASKPRGGDEQFF
TRBD2	many	TRBV2	TRBJ2-1	TGTGCCAGCAGTATGACGAGCACTAGCGGGAGCTCCTACAATGAGCAGTTCTTC	CASSMTSTSGSSYNEQFF
-	-	TRBV20-1	TRBJ2-1	TGCAGTGCTAGAAGCTACAATGAGCAGTTCTTC	CSARSYNEQFF
-	few	TRBV30	TRBJ2-2	TGTGCCTGGAGTGGGCTACTAGCAGCCAACACCGGGGAGCTGTTTTTT	CAWSGLLAANTGELFF
-	-	TRBV25-1	TRBJ1-6	TGTGCCAGCAGGGCCCAAGACGGGGGAGGATCCTATAATTCACCCCTCCACTTT	CASRAQDGGGSYNSPLHF
-	few	TRBV7-9	TRBJ2-2	TGTGCCAGCAGCTTAGACGCGACCGGGGAGCTGTTTTTT	CASSLDATGELFF
TRBD1	-	TRBV27	TRBJ1-1	TGTGCCAGCAGGCGAATTCCCGGACAGGCTCCTGAAGCTTTCTTT	CASRRIPGQAPEAFF
TRBD1	few	TRBV9	TRBJ2-1	TGTGCCAGCAACAGGGGACACAATGAGCAGTTCTTC	CASNRGHNEQFF
TRBD2	-	TRBV10-3	TRBJ2-5	TGTGCCATCAGTGAGTCCCTAGCGGGAGGTGAGACCCAGTACTTC	CAISESLAGGETQYF
-	many	TRBV20-1	TRBJ1-6	TGCAGTGCTAGAGGTGGCAATTCACCCCTCCACTTT	CSARGGNSPLHF
-	-	TRBV29-1	TRBJ2-5	TGCAGCGTTGAGACTCAGGGGGGGGTGAAGACCCAGTACTTC	CSVETQGGVKTQYF
-	-	TRBV2	TRBJ2-7	TGTGCCAGCTGCGTGACGTTCGAGCAGTACTTC	CASCVTFEQYF
-	-	TRBV20-1	TRBJ2-7	TGCAGTGCTAGGGCCTTCGGCAGGGCCGACGAGCAGTACTTC	CSARAFGRADEQYF
TRBD1	many	TRBV29-1	TRBJ1-1	TGCAGCGTTGGACAGGGTGGAAGGACTGAAGCTTTCTTT	CSVGQGGRTEAFF